This T cell receptor beta chain appears in the sequencing data of a study of T cell repertoires in cytomegalovirus infection. Whole-study context: Matching HLA type, along with CMV infection, was indicated by public TCR beta signatures.

This clonotype appeared a few times. The antigen remains undetermined. TCRdb ran MiXCR on the reads and lists one entry per CDR3 protein. The sample holds 250,000 to 300,000 distinct CDR3 sequences, about a quarter seen once. CDR3 length equals 15 residues. V was cut by 4 bases and J by 10 bases, with 20 bases left in between. Study-wide points: Pooled public TCR beta family frequency picked out CMV carriers with the relevant HLA. HLA-C-restricted TCR beta clonotypes specific for CMV led the ex vivo response.

The sequencing sample was made of PBMCs. This receptor was taken from a human donor in good health (CMV status not recorded). Some clones in this sample may be carry-over from other donors' samples. This sequence joins TRBV23-1 and TRBJ2-1, with a tentative D call TRBD1 (6 bases). TRBV23-1 is noted as an ORF with a role that remains uncertain. This chain's CDR3 is CASSRKPGHFGEQFF. DNA of the CDR3: TGCGCCAGCAGTCGAAAGCCGGGACATTTCGGAGAGCAGTTCTTC.